The clone carrying this T cell receptor (beta chain) came up many times. The antigen is undetermined. This record belongs to a study of naive and memory T cell subsets. In germline, CDR1 is MRHNA, CDR2 SNTAGT. The CDR3 sequence is 16 residues long. Trimming pared 7 bases from V and 0 bases from J, leaving 13 bases between. Four subsets defined by CD45RA and CD27 were sorted after CD3, CD4, CD8 and live/dead staining. Two oligonucleotides, mixed equimolar, formed the beta constant-region primer covering TRBC1 and TRBC2. TCRdb processed the UMI-ligation and nested PCR reads anew with MiXCR; each CDR3 protein has one entry. The data contain around 160,000 distinct CDR3 sequences, approximately 15% of them singletons. Overall study findings and caveats: In naive cells, over 90% of TCR sequences were seen only once. Gini index rose across naive, CM, EM and EMRA in CD4 and CD8.

This sequence was found in a human donor in good health. Sequenced input: naive CD4+ T cells from blood. The chain joins TRBV6-4 to TRBJ2-6, with a possible D match to TRBD1 (6 bases). The CDR3 nucleotides are TGTGCCAGCACTCGGGACACCTACTCTGGGGCCAACGTCCTGACTTTC. This codes for CASTRDTYSGANVLTF.